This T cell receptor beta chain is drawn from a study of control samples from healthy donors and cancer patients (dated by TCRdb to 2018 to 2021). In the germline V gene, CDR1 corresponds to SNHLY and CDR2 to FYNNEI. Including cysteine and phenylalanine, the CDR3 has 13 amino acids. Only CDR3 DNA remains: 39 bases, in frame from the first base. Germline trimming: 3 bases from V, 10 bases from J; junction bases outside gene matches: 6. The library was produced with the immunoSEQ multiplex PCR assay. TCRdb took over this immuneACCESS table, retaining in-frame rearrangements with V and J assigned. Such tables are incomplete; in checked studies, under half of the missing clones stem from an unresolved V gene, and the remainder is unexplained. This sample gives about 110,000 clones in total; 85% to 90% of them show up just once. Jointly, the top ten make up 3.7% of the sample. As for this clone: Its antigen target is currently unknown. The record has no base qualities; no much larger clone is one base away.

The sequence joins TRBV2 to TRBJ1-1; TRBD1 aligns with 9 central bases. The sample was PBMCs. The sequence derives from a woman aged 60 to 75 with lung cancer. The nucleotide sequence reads TGTGCCAGCAGTGACTTGGGACAGGGACTAGCTTTCTTT. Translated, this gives CASSDLGQGLAFF. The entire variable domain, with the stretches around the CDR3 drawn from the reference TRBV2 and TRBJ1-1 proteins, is EPEVTQTPSHQVTQMGQEVILRCVPISNHLYFYWYRQILGQKVEFLVSFYNNEISEKSEIFDDQFSVERPDGSNFTLKIRSTKLEDSAMYFCASSDLGQGLAFFGQGTRLTVV.